This T cell receptor beta chain was sequenced during a study of blood T cell repertoires in COVID-19. This CDR3 spans 13 amino acids. V lost 5 bases, J lost 5 bases, and 9 bases lay in between. CDR1 is SNHLY, CDR2 FYNNEI, per germline. Authors' processing steps: Reference gene primers were amplified, and this amplification served to estimate nucleated cell counts. TCRdb's table, derived via immunoSEQ multiplex PCR, lists solely in-frame clones and lacks some. V and J calls and clone size come straight from that table; D and trimming were deduced from the DNA. Of roughly 330,000 clones listed, approximately 85% are singletons.

V usage is TRBV2 and J usage is TRBJ2-2; D is perhaps TRBD2 (5 bases). The receptor was derived from a woman between 50 and 59 years old with acute or convalescent COVID-19. Sequencing was done on a sample of peripheral blood. In nucleotides, the CDR3 is TGTGCCAGCAGTTATACTAGAACCGGGGAGCTGTTTTTT. Translating gives CASSYTRTGELFF.